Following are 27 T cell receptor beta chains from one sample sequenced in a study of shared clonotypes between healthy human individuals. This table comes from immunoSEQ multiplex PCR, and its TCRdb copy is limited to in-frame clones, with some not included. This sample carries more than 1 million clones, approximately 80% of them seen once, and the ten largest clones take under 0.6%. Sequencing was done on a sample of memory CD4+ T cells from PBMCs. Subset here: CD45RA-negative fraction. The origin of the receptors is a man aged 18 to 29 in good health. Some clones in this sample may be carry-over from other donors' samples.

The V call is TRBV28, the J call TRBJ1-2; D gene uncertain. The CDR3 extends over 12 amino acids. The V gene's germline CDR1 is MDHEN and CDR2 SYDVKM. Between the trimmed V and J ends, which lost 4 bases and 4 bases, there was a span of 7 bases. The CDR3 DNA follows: TGTGCCAGCAGTTCTCTCTCCTATGGCTACACCTTC. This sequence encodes CASSSLSYGYTF.

CDR3 in amino acids: CASTRSGRASYEQYF. Here the CDR3 DNA reads TGTGCCAGCACGAGGAGCGGGAGGGCTAGCTACGAGCAGTACTTC. The chain links TRBV28 to TRBJ2-7; 10 bases agree with TRBD2. From germline, CDR1 is MDHEN and CDR2 SYDVKM. This CDR3 comprises 15 residues. V lost 7 bases and J lost 3; bases outside the gene matches: 9.

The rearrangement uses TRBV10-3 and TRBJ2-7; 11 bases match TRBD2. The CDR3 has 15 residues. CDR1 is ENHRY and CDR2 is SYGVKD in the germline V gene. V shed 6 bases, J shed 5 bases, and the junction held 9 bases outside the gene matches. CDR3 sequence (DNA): TGTGCCATCAGCCAACTAGCGGGAGTTGGTGACGAGCAGTACTTC. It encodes CAISQLAGVGDEQYF.

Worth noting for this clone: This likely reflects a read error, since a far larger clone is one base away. The CDR3 is CASSQVLVREGTGTQYF. CDR3 coding DNA: TGCGCCAGCAGCCAAGTGCTTGTGCGGGAGGGAACAGGTACGCAGTATTTT. V is TRBV4-1 and J is TRBJ2-3; TRBD2 aligns across 9 bases. Germline CDR1 and CDR2: MGHRA and YSYEKL. The CDR3 covers 17 residues.

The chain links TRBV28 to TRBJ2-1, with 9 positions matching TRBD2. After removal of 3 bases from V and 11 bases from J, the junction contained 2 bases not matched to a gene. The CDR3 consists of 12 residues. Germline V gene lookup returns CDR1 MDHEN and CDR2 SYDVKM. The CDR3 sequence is CASSLGLAKQFF. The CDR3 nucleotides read TGTGCCAGCAGTTTGGGACTAGCCAAGCAGTTCTTC.

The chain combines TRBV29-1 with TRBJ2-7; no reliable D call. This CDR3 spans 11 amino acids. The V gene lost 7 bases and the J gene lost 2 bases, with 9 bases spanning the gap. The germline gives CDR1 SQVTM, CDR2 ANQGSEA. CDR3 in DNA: TGCAGCGCTGCCCACACCTACGAGCAGTACTTC. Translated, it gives CSAAHTYEQYF.

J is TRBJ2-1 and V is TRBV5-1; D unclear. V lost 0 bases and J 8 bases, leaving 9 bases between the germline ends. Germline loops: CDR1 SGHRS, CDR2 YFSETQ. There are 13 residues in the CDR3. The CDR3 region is CASSLGGLDEQFF. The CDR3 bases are TGCGCCAGCAGCTTGGGAGGCCTGGATGAGCAGTTCTTC.

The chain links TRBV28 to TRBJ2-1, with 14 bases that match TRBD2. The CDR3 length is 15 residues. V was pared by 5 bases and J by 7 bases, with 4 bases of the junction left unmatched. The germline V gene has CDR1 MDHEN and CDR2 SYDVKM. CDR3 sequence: CASSPTSGRVNEQFF. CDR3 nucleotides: TGTGCCAGCAGTCCGACTAGCGGGAGGGTTAATGAGCAGTTCTTC. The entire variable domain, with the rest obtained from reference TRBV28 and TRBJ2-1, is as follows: DVKVTQSSRYLVKRTGEKVFLECVQDMDHENMFWYRQDPGLGLRLIYFSYDVKMKEKGDIPEGYSVSREKKERFSLILESASTNQTSMYLCASSPTSGRVNEQFFGPGTRLTVL.

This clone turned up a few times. CDR3 sequence (DNA): TGTGCCAGCAGCTCCCGGGCCCCGGGGTCCTACAATGAGCAGTTCTTC. This translates into CASSSRAPGSYNEQFF. J is TRBJ2-1 and V is TRBV2; weak D call: TRBD2 (5 bases). Deletions cut 6 bases from V and 1 base from J, with 16 bases between. The CDR3 is made up of 16 amino acids. Germline V gene sequence: CDR1 SNHLY, CDR2 FYNNEI.

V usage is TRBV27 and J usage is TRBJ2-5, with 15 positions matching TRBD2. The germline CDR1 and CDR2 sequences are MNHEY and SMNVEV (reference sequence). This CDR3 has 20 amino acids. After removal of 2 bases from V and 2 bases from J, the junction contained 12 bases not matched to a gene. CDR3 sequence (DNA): TGTGCCAGCAGTTTAAAGTCCCCGGGACTAGCGGGAGGAAATCAAGAGACCCAGTACTTC. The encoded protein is CASSLKSPGLAGGNQETQYF.

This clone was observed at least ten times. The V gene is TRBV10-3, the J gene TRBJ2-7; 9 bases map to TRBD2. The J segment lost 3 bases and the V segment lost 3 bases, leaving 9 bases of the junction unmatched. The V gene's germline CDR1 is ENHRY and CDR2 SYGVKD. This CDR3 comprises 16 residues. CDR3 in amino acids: CAISEQLIAGVYEQYF. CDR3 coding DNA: TGTGCCATCAGTGAACAATTGATAGCGGGAGTCTACGAGCAGTACTTC.

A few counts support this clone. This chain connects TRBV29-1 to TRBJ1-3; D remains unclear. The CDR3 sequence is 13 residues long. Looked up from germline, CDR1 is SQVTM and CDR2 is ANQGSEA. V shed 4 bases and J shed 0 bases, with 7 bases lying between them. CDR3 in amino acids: CSVVEHSGNTIYF. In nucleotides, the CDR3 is TGCAGCGTTGTGGAACACTCTGGAAACACCATATATTTT.

Written as DNA, the CDR3 is TGTGCCAGTATTTTGGGGGGAGAGACCCAGTACTTC. Translated: CASILGGETQYF. The V gene is TRBV19, the J gene TRBJ2-5, with D possibly being TRBD2 (6 bases). The CDR3 runs 12 residues. Trimming left V 7 bases short and J 4 bases short, with 10 bases between. CDR1 and CDR2 (germline): LNHDA, SQIVND (reference sequence).

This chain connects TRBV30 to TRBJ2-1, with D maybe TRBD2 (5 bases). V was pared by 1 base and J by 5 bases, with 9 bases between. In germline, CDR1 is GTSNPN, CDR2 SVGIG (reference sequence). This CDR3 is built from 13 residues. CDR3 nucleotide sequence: TGTGCCTGGAGTGCAGGACTGAACAATGAGCAGTTCTTC. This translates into CAWSAGLNNEQFF.

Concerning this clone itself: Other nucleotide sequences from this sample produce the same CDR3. The CDR3 DNA reads TGTGCCAGCAGTTTAGGCAGGGTGGCTAATGAAAAACTGTTTTTT. Amino acids: CASSLGRVANEKLFF. This sequence joins TRBV28 and TRBJ1-4, with D perhaps TRBD1 (5 bases). This CDR3 spans 15 amino acids. Germline V gene data show CDR1 as MDHEN and CDR2 as SYDVKM. Trimming shortened V by 2 bases and J by 3 bases, and 10 bases separated the two germline ends.

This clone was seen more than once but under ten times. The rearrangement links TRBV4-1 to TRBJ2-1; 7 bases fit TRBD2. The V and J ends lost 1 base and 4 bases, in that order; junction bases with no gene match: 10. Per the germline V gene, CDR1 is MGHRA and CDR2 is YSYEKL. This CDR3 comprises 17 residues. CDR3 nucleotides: TGCGCCAGCAGCCAAGCTCTAACTAGCGTGACATACAATGAGCAGTTCTTC. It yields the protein CASSQALTSVTYNEQFF.

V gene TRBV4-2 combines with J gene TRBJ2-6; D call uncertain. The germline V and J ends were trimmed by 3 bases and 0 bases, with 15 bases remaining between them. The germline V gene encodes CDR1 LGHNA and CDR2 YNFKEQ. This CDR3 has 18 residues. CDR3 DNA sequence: TGTGCCAGCAGCCAGGAGTGGACGGTGAGCTCTGGGGCCAACGTCCTGACTTTC. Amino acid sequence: CASSQEWTVSSGANVLTF.

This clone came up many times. DNA for the CDR3: TGTGCCAGCAGTGATTCCGCAGCGACCCTGAACACTGAAGCTTTCTTT. Amino acid sequence: CASSDSAATLNTEAFF. The chain couples TRBV2 to TRBJ1-1; unclear D gene. The CDR3 runs to 16 residues. V was clipped by 3 bases and J by 0 bases, with 14 bases between them. The germline V gene has CDR1 SNHLY and CDR2 FYNNEI.

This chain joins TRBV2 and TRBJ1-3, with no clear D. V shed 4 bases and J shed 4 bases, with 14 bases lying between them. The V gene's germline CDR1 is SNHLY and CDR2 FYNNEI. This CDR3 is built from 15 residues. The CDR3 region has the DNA TGTGCCAGCAGTGGAGGTCGCCCCCTCGGAAACACCATATATTTT. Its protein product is CASSGGRPLGNTIYF.

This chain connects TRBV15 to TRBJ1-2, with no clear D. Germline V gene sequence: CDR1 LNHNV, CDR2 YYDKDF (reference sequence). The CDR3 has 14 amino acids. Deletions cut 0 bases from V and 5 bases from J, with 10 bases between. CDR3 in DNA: TGTGCCACCAGCAGAGATTATAACAAGTATGGCTACACCTTC. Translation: CATSRDYNKYGYTF.

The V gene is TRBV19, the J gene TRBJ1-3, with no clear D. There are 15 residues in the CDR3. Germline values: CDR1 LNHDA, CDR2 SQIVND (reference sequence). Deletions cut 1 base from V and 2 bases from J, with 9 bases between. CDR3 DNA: TGTGCCAGTAGTATAGCGCAAACAGCTGGAAACACCATATATTTT. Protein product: CASSIAQTAGNTIYF.

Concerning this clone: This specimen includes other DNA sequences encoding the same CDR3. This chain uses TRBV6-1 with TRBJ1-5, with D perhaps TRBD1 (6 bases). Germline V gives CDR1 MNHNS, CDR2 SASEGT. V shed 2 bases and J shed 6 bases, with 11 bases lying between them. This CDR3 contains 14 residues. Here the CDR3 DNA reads TGTGCCAGCAGTGAATGGGGGGCCTCTCAGCCCCAGCATTTT. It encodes CASSEWGASQPQHF.

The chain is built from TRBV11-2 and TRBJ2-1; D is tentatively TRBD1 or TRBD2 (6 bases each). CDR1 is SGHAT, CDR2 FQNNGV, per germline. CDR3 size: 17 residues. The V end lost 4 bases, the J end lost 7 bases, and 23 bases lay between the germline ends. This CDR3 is CASSSTPTRGGRNEQFF. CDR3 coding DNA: TGTGCCAGCAGCTCCACCCCGACTAGAGGGGGGAGGAATGAGCAGTTCTTC.

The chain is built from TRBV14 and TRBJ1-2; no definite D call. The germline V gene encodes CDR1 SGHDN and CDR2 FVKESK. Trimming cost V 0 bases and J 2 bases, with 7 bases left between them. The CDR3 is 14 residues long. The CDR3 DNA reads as TGTGCCAGCAGCCAAGAATGGGGAAACTATGGCTACACCTTC. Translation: CASSQEWGNYGYTF.

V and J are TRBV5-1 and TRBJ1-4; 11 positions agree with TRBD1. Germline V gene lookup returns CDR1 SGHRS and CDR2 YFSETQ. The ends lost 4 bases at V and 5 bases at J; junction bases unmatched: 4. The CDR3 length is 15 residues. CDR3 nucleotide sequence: TGCGCCAGCAGCGGACAGGGGGCGCGGAATGAAAAACTGTTTTTT. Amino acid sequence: CASSGQGARNEKLFF.

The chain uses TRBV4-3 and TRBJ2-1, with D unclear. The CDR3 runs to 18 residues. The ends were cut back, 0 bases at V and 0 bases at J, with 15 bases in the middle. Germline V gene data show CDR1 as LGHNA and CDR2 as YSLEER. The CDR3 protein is CASSQDAPVLYSYNEQFF. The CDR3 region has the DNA TGCGCCAGCAGCCAAGACGCCCCAGTTCTCTACTCCTACAATGAGCAGTTCTTC.

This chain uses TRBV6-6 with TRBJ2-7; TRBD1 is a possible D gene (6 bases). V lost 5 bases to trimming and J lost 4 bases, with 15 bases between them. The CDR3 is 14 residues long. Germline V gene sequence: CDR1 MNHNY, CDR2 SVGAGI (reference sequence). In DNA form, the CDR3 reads TGTGCCAGCAGTCCAGGGGCCACTTCTTACGAGCAGTACTTC. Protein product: CASSPGATSYEQYF.